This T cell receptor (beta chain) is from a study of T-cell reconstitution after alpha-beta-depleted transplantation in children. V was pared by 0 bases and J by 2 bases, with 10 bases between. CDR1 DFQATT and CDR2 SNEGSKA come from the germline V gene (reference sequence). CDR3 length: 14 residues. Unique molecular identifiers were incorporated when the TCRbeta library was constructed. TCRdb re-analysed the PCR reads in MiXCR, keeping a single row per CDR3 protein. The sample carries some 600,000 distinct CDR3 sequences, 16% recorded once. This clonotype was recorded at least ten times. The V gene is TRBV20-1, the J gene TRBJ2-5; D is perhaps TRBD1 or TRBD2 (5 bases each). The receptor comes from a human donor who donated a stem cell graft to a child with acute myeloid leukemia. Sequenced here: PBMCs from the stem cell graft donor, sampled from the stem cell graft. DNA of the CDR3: TGCAGTGCTAGAGAGGGGGACGCTCAAGAGACCCAGTACTTC. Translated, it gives CSAREGDAQETQYF.